This note documents a single T cell receptor (beta chain) sequence. Antigen: not known. Terminally differentiated effector memory CD45RA+ cells were excluded from the naive CD8 cells, which were CD45RO-negative and positively selected for CCR7. The study enrolled healthy HIV-negative adults without recent acute infections or vaccinations as donors. J was trimmed by 5 bases and V by 1 base; bases with no gene match: 6. The germline gives CDR1 MDHEN, CDR2 SYDVKM. This CDR3 spans 16 amino acids. The sample is drawn from a study of shared clonotypes between healthy human individuals. Findings and limits, study-wide: Only blood was sampled; tissue repertoires likely differ. Around 5.3% of naive CD4 clonotypes were shared across four donors.

How the authors handled the data: Filtering differed for immunoSEQ, which gave only junction sequences without quality scores. Sequencing used immunoSEQ multiplex PCR; TCRdb keeps in-frame clones, though not all of them. The V and J calls and the clone size are those of that table, but D and trimming were determined from the DNA. The data contain about 1,800,000 clones, less than 95% of them singletons. Specimen: naive CD8+ T cells sorted from blood. The chain recombines TRBV28 with TRBJ2-5; TRBD1 aligns across 11 bases. The sequence was collected from a man aged 18 to 30 in good health. As DNA, the CDR3 is TGTGCCAGCAGTTTATTGGACAGGGGGCGCTGGGAGACCCAGTACTTC. Translating it yields CASSLLDRGRWETQYF.